This T cell receptor beta chain was observed in a study of T cells in Graves' hyperthyroidism and ophthalmopathy. Broader study findings: Blood also contained most expanded thyroid clonotypes above 0.001. The model made its ophthalmopathy prediction, and onset followed a median approximately 6 months later.

RNA transcripts gave rise to amplified TCR beta CDR3 regions. The TCR CDR3 first-round RT-PCR relied on the HTBI primer set. One entry per CDR3 protein results from TCRdb running MiXCR on the multiplex PCR reads. The sample contains approximately 590,000 distinct CDR3 sequences, around 45% of which appear only once. Regarding this clonotype: Its antigen is unidentified.

The CDR3 spans 15 residues. CDR1 is SNHLY and CDR2 is FYNNEI in the germline V gene. Trimming took off 4 bases at V and 3 bases at J, with 16 bases between the two ends. Those with hyperthyroidism were 18 to 65 years old, newly diagnosed, and ill for under 2 months. Clinical symptoms, serum thyroxine and TRAb, thyroid ultrasound and orbital computed tomography together formed the diagnostic basis. The TCR sequence derives from a woman under 30 with Graves' hyperthyroidism. The rearrangement uses TRBV2 and TRBJ2-7, with D unresolved. The source material was peripheral blood or thyroid tissue (not recorded which). CDR3 in DNA: TGTGCCAGCAGTGCAACAGAAGATAATAACTACGAGCAGTACTTC. Its protein product is CASSATEDNNYEQYF.